One and the same sample provided the 29 T cell receptor beta chains below, sequenced in a study of cytomegalovirus exposure and HLA in healthy donors. Data came from immunoSEQ multiplex PCR; TCRdb stores just in-frame clones and leaves some out. This sample yields about 63,000 clones, of which more than 70% are seen a single time; 0.95% to 1.5% belongs to the top ten. Sequenced: PBMCs. All receptors derive from a woman under 30 in good health and CMV-seronegative.

The chain is built from TRBV27 and TRBJ2-5; a possible D gene is TRBD1 (6 bases). Germline CDR1 MNHEY, CDR2 SMNVEV (reference sequence). Deletions cut 10 bases from V and 6 bases from J, with 21 bases between. CDR3 size: 14 residues. The CDR3 DNA follows: TGTGCCACCTGCCCCCCCACAGGGCCTCAGACCCAGTACTTC. This encodes CATCPPTGPQTQYF.

The rearrangement uses TRBV7-2 and TRBJ2-3; 9 nucleotides agree with TRBD2. The CDR3 has 14 amino acids. Germline values: CDR1 SGHTA, CDR2 FQGNSA. Trimming at V came to 3 bases and at J to 5 bases, leaving 3 bases not matched to a gene. DNA of the CDR3: TGTGCCAGCAGCTTCCGCGGGGGGGGAGATACGCAGTATTTT. This translates into CASSFRGGGDTQYF.

This clone came up once. V and J are TRBV9 and TRBJ1-1, with 9 positions matching TRBD1. The length of the CDR3 is 15 residues. CDR1 is SGDLS, CDR2 YYNGEE, per germline. J lost 3 bases, V lost 3 bases, and 6 bases had no gene match. This CDR3 is CASSATGGRYTEAFF. CDR3 coding DNA: TGTGCCAGCAGCGCCACAGGGGGCCGATACACTGAAGCTTTCTTT.

This chain joins TRBV13 and TRBJ2-7, with a weak D call TRBD2 (5 bases). The V end was cut by 5 bases, the J end by 9 bases, with 20 bases between. The CDR3 is made up of 14 amino acids. From germline, CDR1 is PRHDT and CDR2 FYEKMQ (reference sequence). CDR3: CASSPQWRAPRQYF. In DNA form, the CDR3 reads TGTGCCAGCAGCCCACAGTGGCGGGCTCCCAGGCAGTACTTC. The full variable domain, in which reference TRBV13 and TRBJ2-7 provide the parts outside the CDR3, is AAGVIQSPRHLIKEKRETATLKCYPIPRHDTVYWYQQGPGQDPQFLISFYEKMQSDKGSIPDRFSAQQFSDYHSELNMSSLELGDSALYFCASSPQWRAPRQYFGPGTRLTVT.

The chain couples TRBV4-1 to TRBJ2-1, with D possibly TRBD2 on 6 matching bases. The V and J ends lost 2 bases and 5 bases respectively, with 13 bases between them. The CDR3 has 15 amino acids. The germline V gene encodes CDR1 MGHRA and CDR2 YSYEKL. The DNA for the CDR3 is TGCGCCAGCAGCCAACCCCTGGGACTTCACAATGAGCAGTTCTTC. It codes for CASSQPLGLHNEQFF.

The chain employs TRBV7-2 and TRBJ2-5; 14 bases fit TRBD2. V lost 1 base, J lost 7 bases, and 8 bases stayed unmatched. The CDR3 has 17 amino acids. Germline CDR1 is SGHTA and CDR2 is FQGNSA. CDR3 bases: TGTGCCAGCAGCTTAGGGCCGACTAGCGGGGGGGTAGGGACCCAGTACTTC. Translation gives CASSLGPTSGGVGTQYF.

CDR3 in amino acids: CASSPNLAFESTDTQYF. The DNA of the CDR3 is TGTGCCAGCAGCCCGAATCTAGCGTTCGAGTCGACAGATACGCAGTATTTT. J is TRBJ2-3 and V is TRBV14; tentatively, D is TRBD2 (6 bases). Germline CDR1 SGHDN, CDR2 FVKESK. The V end was cut by 4 bases, the J end by 3 bases, with 20 bases between. CDR3 length equals 17 residues.

CDR3: CASSIGPGAGTDTQYF. The CDR3 DNA reads as TGTGCCAGTAGTATAGGGCCAGGGGCTGGTACAGATACGCAGTATTTT. The V gene is TRBV19, the J gene TRBJ2-3; weak D call: TRBD1 (6 bases). The CDR3 is 16 residues long. The V and J ends lost 1 base and 3 bases respectively, with 14 bases between them. Germline V gene lookup returns CDR1 LNHDA and CDR2 SQIVND (reference sequence).

The chain joins TRBV5-4 to TRBJ2-1; D gene unclear. The CDR3 consists of 14 residues. V lost 4 bases to trimming and J lost 4 bases, with 12 bases between them. Germline V CDR1 and CDR2: SGHNT, YYREEE (reference sequence). The CDR3 sequence: CASSPKESYNEQFF. Here the CDR3 DNA reads TGTGCCAGCAGCCCGAAGGAGAGTTACAATGAGCAGTTCTTC.

The gene calls are TRBV7-9 and TRBJ2-6; 8 bases fit TRBD1. The V and J ends lost 5 bases and 2 bases, in that order; junction bases with no gene match: 14. Germline V gene data show CDR1 as SEHNR and CDR2 as FQNEAQ (reference sequence). The CDR3 runs to 19 residues. DNA of the CDR3: TGTGCCAGCAGCCCAAACCCGGGACAGGTGGTGGCTGGGGCCAACGTCCTGACTTTC. It codes for CASSPNPGQVVAGANVLTF.

The chain uses TRBV6-5 and TRBJ2-7, with 9 bases aligning to TRBD1. CDR1 and CDR2 from the germline V gene are MNHEY and SVGAGI. The CDR3 totals 15 residues. V shed 0 bases and J 7 bases; nucleotides not matched to a gene: 7. CDR3 loop: CASSYSYYRGQEQYF. The CDR3, as DNA: TGTGCCAGCAGTTACTCGTACTACAGGGGGCAAGAGCAGTACTTC.

In its sample, this clone was seen once. V is TRBV27 and J is TRBJ1-1; D unclear. V was trimmed by 4 bases and J by 3 bases, leaving 12 bases between them. The CDR3 contains 14 residues. Germline-derived CDR1 and CDR2 are MNHEY and SMNVEV (reference sequence). For the CDR3, the DNA is TGTGCCAGCAGTTCGACCACGGGAGACACTGAAGCTTTCTTT. Residues: CASSSTTGDTEAFF.

The gene calls are TRBV27 and TRBJ1-5; D is uncertain. Germline CDR1 MNHEY, CDR2 SMNVEV (reference sequence). Trimming removed 1 base from V and 2 bases from J, with 9 bases in between. The CDR3 covers 15 residues. The CDR3 spells CASSLLPQGNQPQHF. CDR3 bases: TGTGCCAGCAGTTTATTACCCCAGGGCAATCAGCCCCAGCATTTT.

The rearrangement links TRBV11-1 to TRBJ2-3; D may be TRBD1 (6 bases). CDR3 size: 16 residues. V was clipped by 2 bases and J by 5 bases, with 17 bases between them. Looked up from germline, CDR1 is SGHAT and CDR2 is FQDESV (reference sequence). DNA of the CDR3: TGTGCCAGCAGCTTAATTAGGACAGCCTCTGGAGATACGCAGTATTTT. This encodes CASSLIRTASGDTQYF.

This chain links TRBV27 with TRBJ1-6; possibly TRBD1 for D (5 bases). V was trimmed by 5 bases and J by 9 bases, leaving 23 bases between them. Per germline, CDR1 MNHEY and CDR2 SMNVEV (reference sequence). The CDR3 has 17 residues. The CDR3 nucleotides are TGTGCCAGCAGTCCAGAGAATGGTGGGCCGGGGGTTTCACCCCTCCACTTT. Its protein product is CASSPENGGPGVSPLHF.

The genes are TRBV7-8 and TRBJ2-6, with 8 bases lining up with TRBD1. The CDR3 is 20 residues long. V lost 5 bases and J lost 4; bases outside the gene matches: 19. Germline lookup yields CDR1 SGHVS and CDR2 FQNEAQ. Written as DNA, the CDR3 is TGTGCCAGCAGCCGACTGAATTGGAGGCAGGGGGCGGCCGGGGCCAACGTCCTGACTTTC. As protein: CASSRLNWRQGAAGANVLTF.

V usage is TRBV7-2 and J usage is TRBJ2-7; no firm D call. Trimming removed 5 bases from V and 2 bases from J, with 13 bases in between. Germline V gives CDR1 SGHTA, CDR2 FQGNSA. The CDR3 extends over 14 amino acids. CDR3 sequence: CASSPRLGTYEQYF. For the CDR3, the DNA is TGTGCCAGCAGCCCCCGCCTGGGCACCTACGAGCAGTACTTC.

The V call is TRBV5-4, the J call TRBJ2-3, with 9 nucleotides matching TRBD1. Trimming took 4 bases from V and 2 from J; bases not matched to a gene: 2. The CDR3 has 14 residues. Germline lookup yields CDR1 SGHNT and CDR2 YYREEE (reference sequence). CDR3 in amino acids: CASSIQGATDTQYF. In DNA, the CDR3 is TGTGCCAGCAGCATACAGGGGGCCACAGATACGCAGTATTTT. Full variable domain (missing parts from reference TRBV5-4 and TRBJ2-3): ETGVTQSPTHLIKTRGQQVTLRCSSQSGHNTVSWYQQALGQGPQFIFQYYREEENGRGNFPPRFSGLQFPNYSSELNVNALELDDSALYLCASSIQGATDTQYFGPGTRLTVL.

V is TRBV28 and J is TRBJ2-5; D possibly corresponds to TRBD2 (6 bases). V gave up 5 bases and J gave up 5 bases, with 21 bases separating them. This CDR3 is 16 amino acids long. Germline values: CDR1 MDHEN, CDR2 SYDVKM. CDR3 nucleotide sequence: TGTGCCAGCAGTCCAACGGACTACCAAAGTGGGGAGACCCAGTACTTC. Residues: CASSPTDYQSGETQYF.

The CDR3 reads CAISLTGVGTDTQYF. CDR3 coding DNA: TGTGCCATCAGCCTCACAGGGGTCGGCACAGATACGCAGTATTTT. The V gene is TRBV10-3, the J gene TRBJ2-3; 7 bases are shared with TRBD1. V lost 6 bases and J lost 1; bases outside the gene matches: 7. The CDR3 runs to 15 residues. The V gene's germline CDR1 is ENHRY and CDR2 SYGVKD.

V is TRBV5-1 and J is TRBJ2-1; 7 positions match TRBD2. This CDR3 spans 17 amino acids. V lost 4 bases and J lost 2; bases outside the gene matches: 12. Germline V lookup: CDR1 SGHRS, CDR2 YFSETQ. CDR3 in DNA: TGCGCCAGCAGCAGCTTTTTCCCGGGAGGCACCTACAATGAGCAGTTCTTC. This encodes CASSSFFPGGTYNEQFF.

V usage is TRBV7-9 and J usage is TRBJ1-2, with a weak D call TRBD1 (5 bases). CDR3 length: 15 amino acids. V was pared by 0 bases and J by 2 bases, with 10 bases between. Germline V gene lookup returns CDR1 SEHNR and CDR2 FQNEAQ (reference sequence). Here the CDR3 DNA reads TGTGCCAGCAGCTTAGCGCCGCGACAGAACTATGGCTACACCTTC. Amino acids: CASSLAPRQNYGYTF.

The chain is built from TRBV7-8 and TRBJ1-2, with TRBD1 matching 10 bases. Per the germline V gene, CDR1 is SGHVS and CDR2 is FQNEAQ. The CDR3 is made up of 16 amino acids. Trimming removed 5 bases from V and 4 bases from J; junction bases left unmatched: 10. The CDR3 spells CASSRALTGGAYGYTF. In DNA form, the CDR3 reads TGTGCCAGCAGCCGCGCATTGACAGGGGGCGCCTATGGCTACACCTTC.

The chain has TRBV2 and TRBJ1-2; 9 bases map to TRBD1. This CDR3 comprises 13 residues. Looked up from germline, CDR1 is SNHLY and CDR2 is FYNNEI. After removal of 8 bases from V and 3 bases from J, the junction contained 4 bases not matched to a gene. CDR3 in amino acids: CASGQGWDYGYTF. In nucleotides, the CDR3 is TGTGCCAGCGGACAGGGGTGGGACTATGGCTACACCTTC. Full variable domain (missing parts from reference TRBV2 and TRBJ1-2): EPEVTQTPSHQVTQMGQEVILRCVPISNHLYFYWYRQILGQKVEFLVSFYNNEISEKSEIFDDQFSVERPDGSNFTLKIRSTKLEDSAMYFCASGQGWDYGYTFGSGTRLTVV.

The count of this clone is one. The genes are TRBV7-2 and TRBJ1-2; 9 nucleotides match TRBD1. V shed 5 bases, J shed 4 bases, and the junction held 5 bases outside the gene matches. This CDR3 region has 14 residues. The V gene's germline CDR1 is SGHTA and CDR2 FQGNSA. CDR3 nucleotide sequence: TGTGCCAGCAGCCCGGGACAGGGCTTCTATGGCTACACCTTC. Its protein product is CASSPGQGFYGYTF.

The J gene is TRBJ2-5, the V gene TRBV28, with 10 bases identical to TRBD1. The J segment lost 5 bases and the V segment lost 6 bases, leaving 15 bases of the junction unmatched. Germline lookup yields CDR1 MDHEN and CDR2 SYDVKM. The length of the CDR3 is 17 residues. The CDR3 is CASRPLTGGAVRETQYF. CDR3 in DNA: TGTGCCAGCAGGCCCCTGACAGGGGGCGCAGTGAGGGAGACCCAGTACTTC.

This chain uses TRBV7-9 with TRBJ2-5; possible D gene TRBD2, 6 bases. Germline V CDR1 and CDR2: SEHNR, FQNEAQ (reference sequence). This CDR3 spans 16 amino acids. The V end was cut by 4 bases, the J end by 2 bases, with 17 bases between. CDR3 residues: CASSWRGSSEQETQYF. The CDR3 nucleotides read TGTGCCAGCAGCTGGCGCGGGTCTAGCGAACAAGAGACCCAGTACTTC. The full variable domain, its missing parts supplied by reference TRBV7-9 and TRBJ2-5, is DTGVSQNPRHKITKRGQNVTFRCDPISEHNRLYWYRQTLGQGPEFLTYFQNEAQLEKSRLLSDRFSAERPKGSFSTLEIQRTEQGDSAMYLCASSWRGSSEQETQYFGPGTRLLVL.

The chain couples TRBV19 to TRBJ1-5; 7 bases are a match to TRBD1. Germline trimming cut 5 bases from V and 5 bases from J; bases unmatched to any gene: 9. This CDR3 spans 15 amino acids. Germline-derived CDR1 and CDR2 are LNHDA and SQIVND (reference sequence). The CDR3 region has the DNA TGTGCCAGTAGTCTCCCGGGGACAGTAGATCAGCCCCAGCATTTT. This codes for CASSLPGTVDQPQHF.

The chain joins TRBV19 to TRBJ2-1; a weak D match, TRBD2 (6 bases). Trimming took off 0 bases at V and 1 base at J, with 10 bases between the two ends. CDR3 length equals 16 residues. CDR1 LNHDA and CDR2 SQIVND come from the germline V gene (reference sequence). The CDR3 loop is CASSIDPGLSYNEQFF. CDR3 nucleotide sequence: TGTGCCAGTAGTATAGATCCCGGACTATCCTACAATGAGCAGTTCTTC.